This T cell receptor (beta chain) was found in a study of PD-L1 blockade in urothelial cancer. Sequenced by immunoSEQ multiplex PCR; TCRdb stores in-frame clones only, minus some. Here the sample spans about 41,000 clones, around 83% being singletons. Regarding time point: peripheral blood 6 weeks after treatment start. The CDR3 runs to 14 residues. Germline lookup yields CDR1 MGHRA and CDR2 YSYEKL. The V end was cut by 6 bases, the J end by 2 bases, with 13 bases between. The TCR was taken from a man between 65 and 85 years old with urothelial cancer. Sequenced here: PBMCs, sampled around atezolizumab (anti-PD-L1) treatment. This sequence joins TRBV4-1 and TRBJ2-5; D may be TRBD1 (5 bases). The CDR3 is CASSRLQGQETQYF. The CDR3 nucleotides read TGCGCCAGCAGTCGGCTTCAGGGTCAAGAGACCCAGTACTTC.